The entry below describes one TCR beta chain. Its antigen is as yet unknown. Germline CDR1 is MNHEY and CDR2 is SVGAGI. V lost 6 bases and J 10 bases, leaving 19 bases between the germline ends. This CDR3 has 15 amino acids. The data were taken from a study of T cell responses to AZD1222 COVID-19 vaccine. For the study at large: Second-dose groups at about 4 or about 12 weeks were pooled. Study-wide results and limits: Donor demographics were predominantly white British with a female majority; clonal diversity may be underestimated. Spike as a whole was targeted by vaccine-associated CD4 TCRs, dominant at 160-218 and 743-854.

The repertoire was sequenced with immunoSEQ multiplex PCR; TCRdb's copy has only in-frame clones and lacks some. Of roughly 130,000 clones in the sample, roughly 84% were seen once. This TCR came from an adult in good health. The rearrangement links TRBV6-5 to TRBJ1-6; the D gene is possibly TRBD1 (5 bases). The specimen was peripheral blood, collected on day 0 of AZD1222 vaccination. This chain's CDR3 is CASRSETGFGSPLHF. The CDR3 DNA sequence: TGTGCCAGCAGGTCGGAAACAGGTTTTGGCTCACCCCTCCACTTT.